This T cell receptor beta chain appears in the sequencing data of a study of siplizumab effects on memory and regulatory T cells (dated by TCRdb to about 2019). With regard to the full study: The effect of the anti-CD2 antibody siplizumab on alloreactive T-cell subsets was examined in allogeneic mixed lymphocyte reactions constructed from human PBMCs. Results the study describes overall, beyond this receptor: Among mappable alloreactive CD4+ clones, the Treg-derived fraction averaged around 70% with siplizumab versus 25% to 30% in control reactions. For roughly 80-96% of proliferating CD4+ or CD8+ clones, no naive or memory phenotype could be assigned. Because sequences below about 10^-5 frequency were poorly captured, only a minor fraction of alloreactive clones could be mapped to unstimulated subsets. Greater diversity appeared to be present in unstimulated naive T cells than in memory T cells, and a substantial contribution to the alloresponse seemed to be made by naive cells. Whether proliferating Tregs from siplizumab cultures were suppressive was not functionally confirmed. The cumulative frequency of alloreactive sequences traceable to unstimulated CD4+ memory T cells was significantly reduced by siplizumab.

Comments on this clone: The antigen it binds to is not known. The record has no base qualities; no much larger clone is one base away.

Sorted unstimulated T cells and proliferating T cells recovered from mixed lymphocyte reactions underwent TCRbeta CDR3 sequencing. Fresh whole blood from roughly ten HLA-typed healthy donors served as the source for isolating PBMCs. To map where alloreactive clones came from, CD4+ regulatory T cells in the unstimulated state were FACS-sorted. The cysteine opens and the phenylalanine closes a CDR3 of 15 amino acids. CDR3 DNA only is kept here, 45 bases in frame from base 1. V loses 0 bases, J loses 2 bases, and the germline ends lie 7 bases apart. The germline V gene encodes CDR1 SGHTA and CDR2 FQGNSA. The method was the immunoSEQ multiplex PCR assay. About 10^5 TCR templates per sample were assayed by the deep sequencing platform. Genomic DNA extracted from sorted T cells was used for TCRbeta CDR3 sequencing. In the authors' own workflow: The R programming language was used for clonal analysis of TCRbeta CDR3 data. Comparing unstimulated samples against CFSE-low samples taken after the reaction was how alloreactive CD4+ and CD8+ clones were defined. Alloreactive CD4+ clones were assigned to regulatory or non-regulatory origin by matching sequences to sorted unstimulated Treg and non-Treg repertoires. TCRdb mirrors the immuneACCESS table, restricted to in-frame sequences. Some clones are absent from its copies; in checked studies, under half trace to an unresolved V gene, and the reason for the others is unknown. The D gene and trimming were derived from the DNA, and the V and J assignments and clone size from that table. The sample records 90,000 to 120,000 clones, under 95% of which are singletons. Jointly, the top ten make up approximately 0.66% of the sample.

Sequences were obtained from Tregs sorted from blood. This receptor was taken from a human donor in good health. The V and J segments used are TRBV7-2 and TRBJ1-4; no confident D gene assignment can be made. Read as DNA, the sequence is TGTGCCAGCAGCTTAGCGCTGAGGACTAATGAAAAACTGTTTTTT. Its translation reads: CASSLALRTNEKLFF.